This TCR beta chain was captured in a study of CD8 T cells in Susac syndrome. Random-hexamer reverse transcription was applied to roughly 0.5 to 1 ug RNA. Using its own MiXCR run on the immunoSEQ multiplex PCR reads, TCRdb lists one record per CDR3 protein. The sample includes fewer than 350,000 distinct CDR3 sequences, roughly 85% of them seen just once. This clonotype turned up a few times. The CD8+ and CD4+ T cells were isolated magnetically using a negative isolation approach, whereas the TEMRA cells were enriched by FACS. The CDR3 is made up of 13 amino acids. The germline CDR1 and CDR2 sequences are LNHDA and SQIVND (reference sequence). Trimming stripped 8 bases from V and 0 bases from J, with 8 bases between.

The sample taken for sequencing was CD8+ T cells from PBMCs. The rearrangement uses TRBV19 and TRBJ2-1; D is unresolved. The receptor was isolated from a human donor with multiple sclerosis. CDR3 amino acids: CASSQSSYNEQFF. CDR3 nucleotide sequence: TGTGCCAGTTCTCAAAGCTCCTACAATGAGCAGTTCTTC.